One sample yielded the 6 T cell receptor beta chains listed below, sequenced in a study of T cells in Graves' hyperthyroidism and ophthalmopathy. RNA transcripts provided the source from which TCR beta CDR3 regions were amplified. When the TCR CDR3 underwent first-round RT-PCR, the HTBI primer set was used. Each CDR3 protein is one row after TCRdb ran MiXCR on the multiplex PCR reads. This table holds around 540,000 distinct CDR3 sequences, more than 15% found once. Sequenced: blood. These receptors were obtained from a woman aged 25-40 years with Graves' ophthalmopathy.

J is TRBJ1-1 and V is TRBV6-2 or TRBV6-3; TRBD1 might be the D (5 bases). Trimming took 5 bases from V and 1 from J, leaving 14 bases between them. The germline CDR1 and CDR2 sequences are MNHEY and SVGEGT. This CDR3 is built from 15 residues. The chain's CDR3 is CASSTSGRPNTEAFF. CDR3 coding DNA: TGTGCCAGCAGTACCTCGGGACGGCCGAACACTGAAGCTTTCTTT.

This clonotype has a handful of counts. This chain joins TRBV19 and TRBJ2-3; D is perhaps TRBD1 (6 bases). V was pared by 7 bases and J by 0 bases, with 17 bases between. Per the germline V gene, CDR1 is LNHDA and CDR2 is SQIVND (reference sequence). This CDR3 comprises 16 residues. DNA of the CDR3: TGTGCCAGTACCCCCAGGCTCGACAGGAGCACAGATACGCAGTATTTT. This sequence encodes CASTPRLDRSTDTQYF.

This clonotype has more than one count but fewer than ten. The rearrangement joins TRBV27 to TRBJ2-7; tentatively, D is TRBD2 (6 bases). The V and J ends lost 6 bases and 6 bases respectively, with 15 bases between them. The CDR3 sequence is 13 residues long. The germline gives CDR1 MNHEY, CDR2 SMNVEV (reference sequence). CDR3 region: CASSPPGGSEQYF. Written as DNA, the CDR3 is TGTGCCAGCAGCCCACCCGGAGGGTCCGAGCAGTACTTC.

The CDR3 DNA follows: TGTGCCAGCAGCTTAGAGGGGTTCGGGGACGAAGCTTTCTTT. Translating it yields CASSLEGFGDEAFF. The chain combines TRBV7-2 with TRBJ1-1; D is possibly TRBD1 (5 bases). The germline V gene encodes CDR1 SGHTA and CDR2 FQGNSA. There are 14 residues in the CDR3. Trimming shortened V by 1 base and J by 8 bases, and 14 bases separated the two germline ends.

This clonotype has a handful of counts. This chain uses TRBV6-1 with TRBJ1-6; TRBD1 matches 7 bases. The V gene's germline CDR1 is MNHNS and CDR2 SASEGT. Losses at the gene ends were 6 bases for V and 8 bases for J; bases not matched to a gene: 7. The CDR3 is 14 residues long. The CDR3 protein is CASRSGQAYSPLHF. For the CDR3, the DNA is TGTGCCAGCAGAAGTGGACAGGCTTATTCACCCCTCCACTTT.

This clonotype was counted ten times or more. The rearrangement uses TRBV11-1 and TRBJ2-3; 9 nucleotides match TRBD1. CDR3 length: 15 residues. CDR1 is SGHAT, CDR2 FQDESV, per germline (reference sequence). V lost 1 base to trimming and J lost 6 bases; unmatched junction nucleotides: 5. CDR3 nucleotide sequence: TGTGCCAGCAGCTTAGGGACAGGGGTTGTGGATACGCAGTATTTT. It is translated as CASSLGTGVVDTQYF.